Listed below are T cell receptor beta chains from one sample, sequenced in a study of CD8 T cells in Susac syndrome. Via MiXCR, TCRdb re-called the immunoSEQ multiplex PCR reads, giving one row per CDR3 protein. This table has more than 95,000 distinct CDR3 sequences, around 94% appearing once. Sequencing used CD4+ T cells from PBMCs. These receptors all come from a human donor in good health. Both conserved end residues are part of each CDR3. D genes are given only for firm matches. Expanded clones get a size class; other rows say once, few or many, or leave the size out.

>-|TRBV12-3/TRBV12-4|TRBD2|TRBJ2-7
TGTGCCAGCAGTCCGACTAGCGGGACGGGCTACGAGCAGTACTTC
CASSPTSGTGYEQYF
>once|TRBV10-2|TRBD1|TRBJ2-3
TGCGCCAGCAGCCCCGGACAGGGGGCTCCAGATACGCAGTATTTT
CASSPGQGAPDTQYF
>once|TRBV15|TRBD1|TRBJ1-2
TGTGCCACCAGCAGAGGAAGAGGGACAGAGTGGGGCTACACCTTC
CATSRGRGTEWGYTF
>-|TRBV11-2|TRBD2|TRBJ2-7
TGTGCCAGCAGCTTACTGAGCGGGAACCCCTACGAGCAGTACTTC
CASSLLSGNPYEQYF
>-|TRBV2|-|TRBJ2-5
TGTGCCGCCGCCCCGAACAGGGAAGAGACCCAGTACTTC
CAAAPNREETQYF
>-|TRBV20-1|TRBD1|TRBJ2-5
TGCAGTGCTTCGGACAGGGTCAGAGGGGAGACCCAGTACTTC
CSASDRVRGETQYF
>-|TRBV10-2|TRBD1|TRBJ1-4
TGCGCCAGCAGGTGGGGGGGCAGGACAGGGAGCAGTGAAAAACTGTTTTTT
CASRWGGRTGSSEKLFF
>once|TRBV6-2/TRBV6-3|-|TRBJ2-1
TGTGCCAGCAGTTACTCGATTGCGACGAGCTCCTACAATGAGCAGTTCTTC
CASSYSIATSSYNEQFF
>-|TRBV5-1|TRBD1|TRBJ2-5
TGCGCCAGCAGCAAGGGACAGTGGGATCAAGAGACCCAGTACTTC
CASSKGQWDQETQYF
>-|TRBV5-1|TRBD1|TRBJ1-2
TGCGCCAGCAGCTTGCCTACCGGGACAGGGGGCGGCTACACCTTC
CASSLPTGTGGGYTF
>-|TRBV2|-|TRBJ1-3
TGTGCCAGCCGGGACCGTGGCGGGGCTGGAAACACCATATATTTT
CASRDRGGAGNTIYF
>-|TRBV13|-|TRBJ1-1
TGTGCCAGCAGCCCCCCTCATGGGGAGATGAACACTGAAGCTTTCTTT
CASSPPHGEMNTEAFF
>-|TRBV23-1|TRBD1|TRBJ1-2
TGCGCCAGCAGTCGCCGGGACAGCCGTGTGGATGGCTACACCTTC
CASSRRDSRVDGYTF
>-|TRBV7-9|-|TRBJ2-2
TGTGCCAGCAGCTTCCCTATCGGAAGTTTGACCTTCGGGGAGCTGTTTTTT
CASSFPIGSLTFGELFF
>-|TRBV29-1|-|TRBJ2-6
TGCAGCGTTCCATTAGGGGCCTCTGGGGCCAACGTCCTGACTTTC
CSVPLGASGANVLTF
>-|TRBV5-1|-|TRBJ2-3
TGCGCCAGCAGCTTGGCCCGCAGGGAAGCAGATACGCAGTATTTT
CASSLARREADTQYF
>-|TRBV7-2|-|TRBJ1-5
TGTGCCAGCAGCTTAGCGTCACAGGGTGGACAGCCCCAGCATTTT
CASSLASQGGQPQHF
>-|TRBV4-3|TRBD1|TRBJ2-2
TGCGCCAGCAGCCTGGGGTCGGGGACAGGGGATGTGGAGGAGGAGCTGTTTTTT
CASSLGSGTGDVEEELFF
>-|TRBV25-1|TRBD2|TRBJ2-2
TGTGCCAGCAGTGAAGCCAGCGGGAGCTTAACCGGGGAGCTGTTTTTT
CASSEASGSLTGELFF
>-|TRBV24-1|TRBD1|TRBJ2-2
TGTGCCACCAGTGATTCCGAACCCGGGACAGGCGACACCGGGGAGCTGTTTTTT
CATSDSEPGTGDTGELFF
>-|TRBV20-1|-|TRBJ2-1
TGCAGTGCTAGTGCATCCAATCCCTACAATGAGCAGTTCTTC
CSASASNPYNEQFF
>-|TRBV7-9|-|TRBJ2-2
TGTGCCAGCAGCCCTCCGGTGGGGAACACCGGGGAGCTGTTTTTT
CASSPPVGNTGELFF
>few|TRBV7-2|TRBD2|TRBJ2-1
TGTGCCAGCAGCCCTCGGACTAGCGGGCATTACAATGAGCAGTTCTTC
CASSPRTSGHYNEQFF
>-|TRBV7-2|-|TRBJ1-5
TGTGCCAGCAGCTTAAACCTCAATCAGCCCCAGCATTTT
CASSLNLNQPQHF
>-|TRBV5-1|-|TRBJ2-7
TGCGCCAGCAGCTTGGACCTCTACGAGCAGTACTTC
CASSLDLYEQYF
>-|TRBV5-4|-|TRBJ2-5
TGTGCCAGCACCAGAAAGGACGCCCAAGAGACCCAGTACTTC
CASTRKDAQETQYF
>-|TRBV20-1|TRBD1|TRBJ2-7
TGCAGTGCTCTAGGGACAGCAAGCTCCTACGAGCAGTACTTC
CSALGTASSYEQYF
>-|TRBV7-2|-|TRBJ1-5
TGTGCCAGCTCCAAAAGAGGACAGCCCCAGCATTTT
CASSKRGQPQHF
>once|TRBV29-1|TRBD1|TRBJ1-1
TGCAGCGTTGAGGGGACAGGGCAAGGTAGGACTGAAGCTTTCTTT
CSVEGTGQGRTEAFF
>-|TRBV20-1|TRBD1|TRBJ1-2
TGCAGTGCTGACAGGGGTAGTAACTATGGCTACACCTTC
CSADRGSNYGYTF
>-|TRBV5-6|-|TRBJ2-7
TGTGCCAGCATCTACAGGGACCGCCGGGATCCGTACTTC
CASIYRDRRDPYF
>-|TRBV7-9|-|TRBJ1-5
TGTGCCAGCAGCCATACGATAGGCGTTAGCAATCAGCCCCAGCATTTT
CASSHTIGVSNQPQHF
>-|TRBV11-2|TRBD1|TRBJ2-7
TGTGCCAGCAGCTTAGGACCGGGACAGGGGTTATTGGGCAACTACGAGCAGTACTTC
CASSLGPGQGLLGNYEQYF
>-|TRBV30|-|TRBJ2-3
TGTGCCTGGAGTCGGATTGGGTCGGTTTTCACAGATACGCAGTATTTT
CAWSRIGSVFTDTQYF
>few|TRBV12-3/TRBV12-4|-|TRBJ2-7
TGTGCCAGCAGTCTCTATGGCGAGCAGTACTTC
CASSLYGEQYF
>-|TRBV5-4|TRBD1|TRBJ2-2
TGTGCCAGCAGCACCAAACAGGGGGTGGGGGAGTACACCGGGGAGCTGTTTTTT
CASSTKQGVGEYTGELFF
>-|TRBV5-5|-|TRBJ2-5
TGTGCCAGCAGCCTGATTGGGACGAGCGGCCAGACCCAGTACTTC
CASSLIGTSGQTQYF
>once|TRBV7-9|-|TRBJ1-1
TGTGCCAGCCTCACAGGGAACACTGAAGCTTTCTTT
CASLTGNTEAFF
>-|TRBV20-1|-|TRBJ1-2
TGCAGTGCTAGAGATGGGGCAGGGGTCCAACCTTATGGCTACACCTTC
CSARDGAGVQPYGYTF
>-|TRBV9|-|TRBJ1-1
TGTGCCAGCAGCGTTTCCGGGACGACCACTGAAGCTTTCTTT
CASSVSGTTTEAFF
>once|TRBV3-1|-|TRBJ2-7
TGTGCCAGCAGCCTTACAAGGGTCCACGAGCAGTACTTC
CASSLTRVHEQYF
>-|TRBV20-1|-|TRBJ2-7
TGCAGTGCTAGAGAGGGGACGTACGAGCAGTACTTC
CSAREGTYEQYF
>-|TRBV7-8|-|TRBJ1-1
TGTGCCACGGGGCGACAGATGAACACTGAAGCTTTCTTT
CATGRQMNTEAFF
>-|TRBV5-1|-|TRBJ2-2
TGCGCCAGCAGCTTGGACAGGGCCGGGGAGCTGTTTTTT
CASSLDRAGELFF
>-|TRBV7-9|TRBD2|TRBJ2-1
TGTGCCAGCAGCATCCTGACGGGAGGAGAGCAGTTCTTC
CASSILTGGEQFF
>-|TRBV13|-|TRBJ2-7
TGTGCCAGCAGCTCCCGGGTTCTCATCTCCTACGAGCAGTACTTC
CASSSRVLISYEQYF
>-|TRBV12-5|-|TRBJ2-3
TGTGCTAGTGGTTTGGAACGACGCACAGATACGCAGTATTTT
CASGLERRTDTQYF
>-|TRBV12-3/TRBV12-4|-|TRBJ2-3
TGTGCCAGCAGTTTATGGGACACAGATACGCAGTATTTT
CASSLWDTDTQYF
>once|TRBV20-1|-|TRBJ2-2
TGCAGTGCTTTGTCTTCGAGCGGGTTATCGGGTACCGGGGAGCTGTTTTTT
CSALSSSGLSGTGELFF